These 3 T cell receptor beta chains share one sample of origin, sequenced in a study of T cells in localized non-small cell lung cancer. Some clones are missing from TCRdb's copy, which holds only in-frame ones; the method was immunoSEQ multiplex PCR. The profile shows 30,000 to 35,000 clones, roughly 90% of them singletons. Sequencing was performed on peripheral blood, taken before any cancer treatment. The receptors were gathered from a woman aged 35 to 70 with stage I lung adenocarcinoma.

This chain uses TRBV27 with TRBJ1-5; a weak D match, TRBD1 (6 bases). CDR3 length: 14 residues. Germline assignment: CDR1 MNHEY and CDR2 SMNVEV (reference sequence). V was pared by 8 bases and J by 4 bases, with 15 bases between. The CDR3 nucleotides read TGTGCCAGCCGCCTCGGGACACAAAATCAGCCCCAGCATTTT. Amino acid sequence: CASRLGTQNQPQHF.

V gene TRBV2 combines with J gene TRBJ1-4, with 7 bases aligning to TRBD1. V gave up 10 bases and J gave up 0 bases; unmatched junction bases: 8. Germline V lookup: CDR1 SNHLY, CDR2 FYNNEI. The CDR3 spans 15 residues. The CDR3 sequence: CATRQGFTTNEKLFF. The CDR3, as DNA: TGTGCCACTCGACAGGGCTTTACAACTAATGAAAAACTGTTTTTT.

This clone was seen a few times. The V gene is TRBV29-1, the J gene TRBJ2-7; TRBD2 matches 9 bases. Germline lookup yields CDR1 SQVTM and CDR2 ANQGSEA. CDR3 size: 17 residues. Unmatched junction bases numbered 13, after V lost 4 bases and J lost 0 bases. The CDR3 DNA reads TGCAGCGTTGCCGGAGTGGCGGGGGGGCCTAGCTCCTACGAGCAGTACTTC. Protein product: CSVAGVAGGPSSYEQYF.